This T cell receptor (beta chain) was sequenced during a study of spatial heterogeneity in lung cancer. Across the study: Sequencing of follow-up PBMC samples took place when they were available, at a median of around 2 years after resection. Detection of beta-chain sequences consistently exceeded that of alpha-chain sequences.

V gave up 4 bases and J gave up 9 bases, with 16 bases separating them. The CDR3 has 13 amino acids. The germline V gene encodes CDR1 DFQATT and CDR2 SNEGSKA (reference sequence). This clonotype came up a few times. Time point in this sample: blood at routine non-recurrence follow-up after resection. Unsorted whole RNA from tumor, nontumor lung or frozen PBMC underwent sequencing. Carried by each TCR cDNA molecule was a unique molecular identifier. TCRdb re-derived calls from the 5' RACE reads in MiXCR, one entry per CDR3 protein. The sample yields some 110,000 distinct CDR3 sequences, 12% seen once. The material sequenced was PBMCs, taken at follow-up. The chain has TRBV20-1 and TRBJ2-1, with D perhaps TRBD1 (7 bases). The clonotype comes from a male donor with early-stage non-small cell lung cancer. The CDR3 coding sequence is TGCAGTGCTATCAAGACTAGGACAGGTGAGCAGTTCTTC. Encoded protein: CSAIKTRTGEQFF.